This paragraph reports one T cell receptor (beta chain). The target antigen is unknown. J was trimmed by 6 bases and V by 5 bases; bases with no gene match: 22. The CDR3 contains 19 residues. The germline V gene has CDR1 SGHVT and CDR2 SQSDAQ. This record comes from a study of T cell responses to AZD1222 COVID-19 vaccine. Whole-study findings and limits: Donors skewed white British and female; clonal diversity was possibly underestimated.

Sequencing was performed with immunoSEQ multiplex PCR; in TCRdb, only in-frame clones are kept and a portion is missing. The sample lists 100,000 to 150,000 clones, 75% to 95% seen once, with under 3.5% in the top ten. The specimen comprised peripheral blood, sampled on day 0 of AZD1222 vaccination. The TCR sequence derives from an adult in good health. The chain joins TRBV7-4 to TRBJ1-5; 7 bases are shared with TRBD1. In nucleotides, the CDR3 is TGTGCCAGCAGCCCCCAGACGGTGGAACAGGGGCGGAGTGGTCAGCCCCAGCATTTT. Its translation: CASSPQTVEQGRSGQPQHF.